The 32 T cell receptor beta chains below all came from one sample that was sequenced in a study of lymphopenia after photon versus proton radiotherapy. The data were produced by immunoSEQ multiplex PCR, yet TCRdb's version contains in-frame clones alone and is incomplete. The data hold some 42,000 clones, with about four fifths observed a single time. The sample was peripheral blood, taken from a patient treated with proton-based radiotherapy. All receptors derive from a woman aged 65 to 85 with pancreatic cancer.

The gene calls are TRBV5-4 and TRBJ1-1; TRBD1 matches at 7 bases. V gave up 0 bases and J gave up 9 bases; unmatched junction bases: 5. Germline loops: CDR1 SGHNT, CDR2 YYREEE (reference sequence). The CDR3 runs 13 residues. CDR3 protein: CASSLEQGRQAFF. DNA for the CDR3: TGTGCCAGCAGCTTGGAACAGGGGAGACAAGCTTTCTTT.

The V and J genes are TRBV2 and TRBJ2-5; D might be TRBD2 (7 bases). This CDR3 has 14 amino acids. Trimming removed 5 bases from V and 5 bases from J, with 15 bases in between. From germline, CDR1 is SNHLY and CDR2 FYNNEI. The CDR3 region is CASSMDGGPETQYF. The CDR3 region has the DNA TGTGCCAGCAGTATGGACGGGGGGCCCGAGACCCAGTACTTC.

This chain uses TRBV7-8 with TRBJ2-7; no definite D call. The CDR3 totals 13 residues. Germline assignment: CDR1 SGHVS and CDR2 FQNEAQ. The V gene lost 5 bases and the J gene lost 2 bases, with 10 bases spanning the gap. The CDR3 reads CASSRPPTYEQYF. CDR3 coding DNA: TGTGCCAGCAGCAGACCTCCTACCTACGAGCAGTACTTC.

The J gene is TRBJ1-3, the V gene TRBV25-1; 7 bases match TRBD1. The CDR3 has 15 amino acids. Losses at the gene ends were 3 bases for V and 2 bases for J; bases not matched to a gene: 4. Germline CDR1 is MGHDK and CDR2 is SYGVNS. In DNA form, the CDR3 reads TGTGCCAGCAGTGAGTGGCAGGGGGCTGGAAACACCATATATTTT. It is translated as CASSEWQGAGNTIYF.

The chain has TRBV7-2 and TRBJ1-5; D is undetermined. The CDR3 runs 13 residues. Trimming pared 1 base from V and 7 bases from J, leaving 8 bases between. CDR1 and CDR2 (germline): SGHTA, FQGNSA. The DNA for the CDR3 is TGTGCCAGCAGCTTAGACCTGTCACAGCCCCAGCATTTT. Protein: CASSLDLSQPQHF.

This clone was counted only a few times. The V call is TRBV15, the J call TRBJ2-7; 11 bases are shared with TRBD1. The CDR3 consists of 16 residues. J was trimmed by 3 bases and V by 2 bases; bases with no gene match: 6. Looked up from germline, CDR1 is LNHNV and CDR2 is YYDKDF (reference sequence). CDR3 DNA: TGTGCCACCAGCAGAAAAGTAGGGACAGGGGGCTACGAGCAGTACTTC. As protein: CATSRKVGTGGYEQYF.

This chain links TRBV21-1 with TRBJ2-2. TRBV21-1 represents a pseudogene. The CDR3 has 12 residues. The CDR3 DNA reads as TGTGCCAGCAGCAAGGGCACCGGGGAGCTGTTTTTT. Translated, it gives CASSKGTGELFF.

This clone was seen once. The J gene is TRBJ2-7, the V gene TRBV19; TRBD2 aligns across 8 bases. The germline V gene encodes CDR1 LNHDA and CDR2 SQIVND (reference sequence). With 4 bases clipped from V and 2 bases from J, the junction kept 7 bases outside the gene matches. This CDR3 comprises 15 residues. In nucleotides, the CDR3 is TGTGCCAGTAGTAGGCCGGGACTAGGGACCTACGAGCAGTACTTC. Translating gives CASSRPGLGTYEQYF.

This clone was detected only once. The V gene is TRBV9, the J gene TRBJ2-7, with 9 bases identical to TRBD2. Germline CDR1 SGDLS, CDR2 YYNGEE. The CDR3 is 16 residues long. The V segment lost 4 bases and the J segment 4 bases; nucleotides outside the gene matches: 12. CDR3 residues: CASSRTSEAAGYEQYF. The DNA of the CDR3 is TGTGCCAGCAGCAGGACTAGCGAGGCTGCAGGGTACGAGCAGTACTTC.

The gene calls are TRBV9 and TRBJ2-3; D might be TRBD1 or TRBD2, each matching 5 bases. The germline CDR1 and CDR2 sequences are SGDLS and YYNGEE. This CDR3 comprises 14 residues. V dropped 6 bases and J dropped 1 base, with 12 bases sitting between them. The CDR3 sequence: CASTPMGGTDTQYF. CDR3 nucleotide sequence: TGTGCCAGCACCCCGATGGGGGGCACAGATACGCAGTATTTT.

This clone was found once. The chain is built from TRBV9 and TRBJ1-6, with TRBD1 as a possible D gene (6 bases). Trimming took off 3 bases at V and 5 bases at J, with 12 bases between the two ends. Germline CDR1 is SGDLS and CDR2 is YYNGEE. The CDR3 sequence is 15 residues long. CDR3 in DNA: TGTGCCAGCAGCGCCTGGGACACCAATAATTCACCCCTCCACTTT. Protein product: CASSAWDTNNSPLHF. Drawing the rest from reference TRBV9 and TRBJ1-6, the complete variable domain is DSGVTQTPKHLITATGQRVTLRCSPRSGDLSVYWYQQSLDQGLQFLIQYYNGEERAKGNILERFSAQQFPDLHSELNLSSLELGDSALYFCASSAWDTNNSPLHFGNGTRLTVT.

The DNA of the CDR3 is TGTGCCAGCAGCTACTGGTTTTCGGGACGGGACTATGGCTACACCTTC. As protein: CASSYWFSGRDYGYTF. The genes are TRBV5-6 and TRBJ1-2, with D perhaps matching TRBD1 (5 bases). The germline gives CDR1 SGHDT, CDR2 YYEEEE. The CDR3 is 16 amino acids. V lost 3 bases to trimming and J lost 3 bases, with 18 bases between them. Full variable domain (remainder filled in from reference TRBV5-6 and TRBJ1-2): DAGVTQSPTHLIKTRGQQVTLRCSPKSGHDTVSWYQQALGQGPQFIFQYYEEEERQRGNFPDRFSGHQFPNYSSELNVNALLLGDSALYLCASSYWFSGRDYGYTFGSGTRLTVV.

The rearrangement uses TRBV28 and TRBJ1-1, with D unclear. The CDR3 loop spans 16 amino acids. Looked up from germline, CDR1 is MDHEN and CDR2 is SYDVKM. Trimming left V 4 bases short and J 1 base short, with 16 bases between. CDR3 nucleotide sequence: TGTGCCAGCAGTTCCCCGACGTTGAGAACGAACACTGAAGCTTTCTTT. As protein: CASSSPTLRTNTEAFF.

The gene calls are TRBV6-5 and TRBJ2-1; 7 bases align to TRBD2. V lost 5 bases to trimming and J lost 4 bases; unmatched junction nucleotides: 5. The CDR3 runs to 14 residues. The germline gives CDR1 MNHEY, CDR2 SVGAGI. For the CDR3, the DNA is TGTGCCAGCAGTCAGGCCGGGGGGTACAATGAGCAGTTCTTC. This gives the protein CASSQAGGYNEQFF.

The chain uses TRBV6-5 and TRBJ2-2; a weak D match, TRBD1 (6 bases). There are 15 residues in the CDR3. The V gene's germline CDR1 is MNHEY and CDR2 SVGAGI. The germline V and J ends were trimmed by 8 bases and 2 bases, with 15 bases remaining between them. The CDR3 is CASYPQGTNTGELFF. DNA for the CDR3: TGTGCCAGCTACCCCCAGGGGACCAACACCGGGGAGCTGTTTTTT.

This clone came up once. This sequence joins TRBV29-1 and TRBJ1-4; D is uncertain. V was clipped by 5 bases and J by 2 bases, with 6 bases between them. The CDR3 runs to 12 residues. Germline V gives CDR1 SQVTM, CDR2 ANQGSEA. The CDR3 here is CSVKTTNEKLFF. CDR3 bases: TGCAGCGTTAAGACGACTAATGAAAAACTGTTTTTT.

The rearrangement uses TRBV5-1 and TRBJ2-2, with a tentative D call TRBD1 (5 bases). CDR3 length: 14 residues. In germline, CDR1 is SGHRS, CDR2 YFSETQ. Trimming left V 6 bases short and J 2 bases short, with 11 bases between. The CDR3 loop is CASKAGLNTGELFF. In DNA, the CDR3 is TGCGCCAGCAAGGCAGGGTTAAACACCGGGGAGCTGTTTTTT.

This chain joins TRBV29-1 and TRBJ2-7; 8 bases line up with TRBD1. The CDR3 totals 13 residues. Trimming at V came to 7 bases and at J to 10 bases, leaving 15 bases not matched to a gene. Germline-derived CDR1 and CDR2 are SQVTM and ANQGSEA. The CDR3 DNA sequence: TGCAGCGCTGCCCCTTCGACAGGGGAGATTCAGTACTTC. Translated, it gives CSAAPSTGEIQYF.

The V gene is TRBV11-1, the J gene TRBJ1-1; no firm D call. Trimming left V 5 bases short and J 0 bases short, with 13 bases between. This CDR3 is built from 15 residues. Germline CDR1 and CDR2: SGHAT and FQDESV (reference sequence). The CDR3 here is CASSKKSDMNTEAFF. The CDR3 region has the DNA TGTGCCAGCAGCAAGAAGTCAGATATGAACACTGAAGCTTTCTTT.

The genes are TRBV4-2 and TRBJ2-1; 8 nucleotides match TRBD2. V gave up 4 bases and J gave up 0 bases; unmatched junction bases: 20. The germline CDR1 and CDR2 sequences are LGHNA and YNFKEQ. The CDR3 has 21 residues. The CDR3 loop reads CASSPESWKLAVRGSYNEQFF. CDR3 DNA sequence: TGTGCCAGCAGCCCGGAGAGTTGGAAACTAGCGGTCCGAGGCTCCTACAATGAGCAGTTCTTC.

The chain recombines TRBV15 with TRBJ1-1; no clear D. This CDR3 is 15 amino acids long. In germline, CDR1 is LNHNV, CDR2 YYDKDF (reference sequence). V was pared by 0 bases and J by 7 bases, with 15 bases between. The CDR3 DNA reads TGTGCCACCAGCAGAGATTACTCTGGGAGTGTTGAAGCTTTCTTT. It translates to CATSRDYSGSVEAFF.

This clone was counted a few times. The gene calls are TRBV28 and TRBJ1-2; TRBD1 might be the D (5 bases). CDR3 length: 13 residues. Trimming pared 5 bases from V and 4 bases from J, leaving 11 bases between. Germline assignment: CDR1 MDHEN and CDR2 SYDVKM. The CDR3 DNA reads TGTGCCAGCAGTCCGGACACAGTCTATGGCTACACCTTC. It encodes CASSPDTVYGYTF.

The CDR3 protein is CASSATSVTQYF. The CDR3 bases are TGTGCCAGCAGCGCCACTAGTGTCACGCAGTATTTT. The chain couples TRBV7-9 to TRBJ2-3; tentative D call: TRBD2 (5 bases). The CDR3 covers 12 residues. Germline V gene data show CDR1 as SEHNR and CDR2 as FQNEAQ (reference sequence). The germline V and J ends were trimmed by 5 bases and 9 bases, with 12 bases remaining between them.

V is TRBV5-1 and J is TRBJ2-7; possibly TRBD1 for D (5 bases). This CDR3 region has 16 residues. Trimming took 4 bases from V and 2 from J, leaving 19 bases between them. Germline values: CDR1 SGHRS, CDR2 YFSETQ. The CDR3 sequence: CASSQGLQGDAYEQYF. CDR3 in DNA: TGCGCCAGCAGCCAAGGGCTTCAGGGTGACGCCTACGAGCAGTACTTC.

This rearrangement joins TRBV30 to TRBJ2-5; 7 nucleotides line up with TRBD1. This CDR3 region has 12 residues. Looked up from germline, CDR1 is GTSNPN and CDR2 is SVGIG (reference sequence). V trimming: 4 bases; J trimming: 9 bases; junction bases outside the gene matches: 8. The DNA of the CDR3 is TGTGCCTGGACTAAACAGGGGTCGGCCCAGTACTTC. Residues: CAWTKQGSAQYF.

V is TRBV19 and J is TRBJ2-5; D not certain. This CDR3 is built from 15 residues. Per the germline V gene, CDR1 is LNHDA and CDR2 is SQIVND (reference sequence). Deletions cut 5 bases from V and 11 bases from J, with 24 bases between. The CDR3 coding sequence is TGTGCCAGTAGTCCGACACGGCAGCTATCTAGTGGGCAGTACTTC. It yields the protein CASSPTRQLSSGQYF.

The rearrangement joins TRBV19 to TRBJ2-1; 8 nucleotides line up with TRBD2. Losses at the gene ends were 3 bases for V and 7 bases for J; bases not matched to a gene: 8. The CDR3 has 15 residues. Germline V CDR1 and CDR2: LNHDA, SQIVND (reference sequence). This CDR3 is CASSITGTSLNEQFF. DNA for the CDR3: TGTGCCAGTAGTATCACTGGGACTAGTTTGAATGAGCAGTTCTTC.

The V call is TRBV13, the J call TRBJ1-4; no definite D call. V was cut by 0 bases and J by 5 bases, with 13 bases left in between. CDR1 and CDR2 from the germline V gene are PRHDT and FYEKMQ (reference sequence). CDR3 length: 16 residues. The CDR3 DNA follows: TGTGCCAGCAGCTTAGGCCCTGGGTCAGGAAATGAAAAACTGTTTTTT. Its protein is CASSLGPGSGNEKLFF.

The rearrangement links TRBV30 to TRBJ1-3; no clear D gene. Deletions cut 3 bases from V and 2 bases from J, with 2 bases between. CDR1 and CDR2 from the germline V gene are GTSNPN and SVGIG (reference sequence). This CDR3 has 11 residues. The CDR3 coding sequence is TGTGCCTGGAGCCCTGGAAACACCATATATTTT. Translating gives CAWSPGNTIYF.

J is TRBJ2-2 and V is TRBV7-3; tentatively, D is TRBD2 (6 bases). Trimming stripped 6 bases from V and 0 bases from J, with 17 bases between. This CDR3 comprises 17 residues. The V gene's germline CDR1 is SGHTA and CDR2 FQGTGA. CDR3 protein: CASSPLGLPANTGELFF. The DNA of the CDR3 is TGTGCCAGCAGTCCATTGGGACTTCCCGCGAACACCGGGGAGCTGTTTTTT.

The chain combines TRBV6-5 with TRBJ1-5, with D uncertain. The germline V gene encodes CDR1 MNHEY and CDR2 SVGAGI. The CDR3 spans 14 residues. Trimming removed 2 bases from V and 3 bases from J, with 8 bases in between. CDR3 DNA sequence: TGTGCCAGCAGTTACATTGGCCTCAATCAGCCCCAGCATTTT. Translating it yields CASSYIGLNQPQHF.

The chain couples TRBV29-1 to TRBJ1-1; TRBD1 matches 8 bases. Per germline, CDR1 SQVTM and CDR2 ANQGSEA. CDR3 length: 14 amino acids. After removal of 4 bases from V and 5 bases from J, the junction contained 9 bases not matched to a gene. The DNA of the CDR3 is TGCAGCGTTGCAGGGGGCCCTGGGAAAACTGAAGCTTTCTTT. This codes for CSVAGGPGKTEAFF.